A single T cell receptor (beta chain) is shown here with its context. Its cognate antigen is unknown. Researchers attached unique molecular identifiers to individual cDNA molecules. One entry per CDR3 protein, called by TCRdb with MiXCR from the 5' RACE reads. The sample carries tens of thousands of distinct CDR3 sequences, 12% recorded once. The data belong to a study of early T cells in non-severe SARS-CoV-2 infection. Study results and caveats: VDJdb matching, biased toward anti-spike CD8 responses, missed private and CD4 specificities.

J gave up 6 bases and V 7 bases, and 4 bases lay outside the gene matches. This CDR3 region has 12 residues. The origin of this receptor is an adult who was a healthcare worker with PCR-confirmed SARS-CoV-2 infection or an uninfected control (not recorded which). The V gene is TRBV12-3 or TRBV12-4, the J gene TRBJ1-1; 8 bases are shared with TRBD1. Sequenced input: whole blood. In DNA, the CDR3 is TGTGCCAGCACCTGGACAGGGTCTGAAGCTTTCTTT. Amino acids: CASTWTGSEAFF.